The present T cell receptor beta chain was sequenced within a study of T cell repertoires in cytomegalovirus infection (dated by TCRdb to about 2019). Study-wide context: The peptide stimulations were aimed at well-studied HLA-B-restricted epitopes as well as recently identified HLA-C-restricted CMV epitopes, whose presentation resists viral immunomodulation. Donor HLA type was relevant to the analysis, as public TCR beta signatures indicated carriage of CMV infection together with the matching HLA type.

This specimen's treatment or condition label, per the study, means: in vitro stimulation with specific CMV peptide epitopes to enrich CMV-specific T cells. Sequencing relied on an Illumina HiSeq 1500. The public reads were reanalyzed by TCRdb: fastp trimming at Q25, MiXCR alignment, in-frame beta chains only. CDR3 protein sequences are deduplicated, and each keeps its most common genes and DNA. Counted in this sample were about 89,000 distinct CDR3 sequences; less than 30% of them appeared once. The top ten clones comprise about 72% of the sample. Including cysteine and phenylalanine, the CDR3 has 17 amino acids. Just CDR3 DNA is preserved here, 51 bases in frame from base 1. As encoded in the germline V gene (reference sequence), CDR1 is SGHAT while CDR2 is FQDESV. V is pruned by 7 bases and J by 2 bases, leaving 13 bases of the junction without a gene match. The paper as a whole reports these results and caveats: In the ex vivo response, HLA-C-restricted CMV-specific TCR beta clonotypes were dominant, and in two of eight donors the single most frequent clonotype came from this HLA-C-restricted group. Carriers of CMV infection plus the relevant HLA type were discriminated by the cumulative frequency of public TCR beta family members in the study cohort and in an independent roughly 380-donor cohort.

This clonotype showed up many times. There is no known antigen for this receptor. Base qualities were left out, and no much larger clone turns up one base away. The TCR originated in a human donor in good health (CMV status not recorded). Some clones in this sample may be carry-over from other donors' samples. The V gene is TRBV11-1 and the J gene is TRBJ2-3; TRBD2 lines up with 9 middle nucleotides. The sequencing here drew on CD8+ T cells from cultured PBMCs, taken from culture after CMV antigen stimulation. The CDR3 reads as follows: CASTPAQAGGITDTQYF. The DNA reads TGTGCCAGCACCCCGGCCCAAGCGGGGGGTATCACAGATACGCAGTATTTT.